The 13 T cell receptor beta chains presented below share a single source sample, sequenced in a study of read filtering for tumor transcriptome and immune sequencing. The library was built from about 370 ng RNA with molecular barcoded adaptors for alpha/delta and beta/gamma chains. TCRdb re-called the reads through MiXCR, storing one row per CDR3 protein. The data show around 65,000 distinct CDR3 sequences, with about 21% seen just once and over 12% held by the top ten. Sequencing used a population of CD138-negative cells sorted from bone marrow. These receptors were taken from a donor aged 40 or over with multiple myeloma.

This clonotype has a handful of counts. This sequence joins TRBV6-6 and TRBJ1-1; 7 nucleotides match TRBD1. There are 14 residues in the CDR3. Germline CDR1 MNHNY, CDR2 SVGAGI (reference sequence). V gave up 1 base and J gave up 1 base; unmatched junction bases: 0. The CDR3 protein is CASSYYRGNTEAFF. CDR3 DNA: TGTGCCAGCAGTTACTACAGGGGGAACACTGAAGCTTTCTTT.

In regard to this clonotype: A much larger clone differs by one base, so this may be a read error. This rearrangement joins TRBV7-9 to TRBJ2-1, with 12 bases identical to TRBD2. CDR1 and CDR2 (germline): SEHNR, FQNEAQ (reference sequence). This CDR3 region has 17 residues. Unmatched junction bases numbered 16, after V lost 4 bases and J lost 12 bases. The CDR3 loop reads CASSSTLAGGPRDGQFF. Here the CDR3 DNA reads TGTGCCAGCAGCTCAACGCTAGCGGGAGGGCCGAGGGATGGGCAGTTCTTC.

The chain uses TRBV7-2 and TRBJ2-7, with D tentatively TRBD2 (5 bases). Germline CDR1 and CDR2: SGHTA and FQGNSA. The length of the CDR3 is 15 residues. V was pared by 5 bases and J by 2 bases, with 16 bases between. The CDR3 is CASSTPPGGTYEQYF. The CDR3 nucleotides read TGTGCCAGCAGCACACCCCCCGGAGGAACCTACGAGCAGTACTTC.

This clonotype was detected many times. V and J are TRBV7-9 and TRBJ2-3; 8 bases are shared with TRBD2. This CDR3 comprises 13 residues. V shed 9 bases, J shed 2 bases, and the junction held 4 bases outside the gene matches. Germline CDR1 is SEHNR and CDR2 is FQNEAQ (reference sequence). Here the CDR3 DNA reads TGTGCCAGTTTAGCGGGGACCACAGATACGCAGTATTTT. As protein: CASLAGTTDTQYF.

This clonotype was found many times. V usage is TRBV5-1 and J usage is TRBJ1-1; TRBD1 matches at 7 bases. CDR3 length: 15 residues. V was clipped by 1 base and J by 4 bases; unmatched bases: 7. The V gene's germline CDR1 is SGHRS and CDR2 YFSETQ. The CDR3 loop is CASSLRTGFTTEAFF. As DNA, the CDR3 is TGCGCCAGCAGCTTGCGGACAGGATTCACCACTGAAGCTTTCTTT.

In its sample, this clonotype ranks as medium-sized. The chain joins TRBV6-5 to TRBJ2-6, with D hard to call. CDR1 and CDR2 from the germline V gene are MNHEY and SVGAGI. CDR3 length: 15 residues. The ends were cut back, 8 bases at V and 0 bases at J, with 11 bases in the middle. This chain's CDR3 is CASQDGLSGANVLTF. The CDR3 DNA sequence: TGTGCCAGCCAAGACGGCCTCTCTGGGGCCAACGTCCTGACTTTC.

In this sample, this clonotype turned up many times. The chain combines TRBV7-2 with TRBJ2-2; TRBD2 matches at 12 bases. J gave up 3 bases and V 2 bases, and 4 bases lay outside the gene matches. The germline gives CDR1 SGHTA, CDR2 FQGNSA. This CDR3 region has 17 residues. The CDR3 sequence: CASSLQPSGRDTGELFF. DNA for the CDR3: TGTGCCAGCAGCTTACAGCCTAGCGGGAGGGACACCGGGGAGCTGTTTTTT.

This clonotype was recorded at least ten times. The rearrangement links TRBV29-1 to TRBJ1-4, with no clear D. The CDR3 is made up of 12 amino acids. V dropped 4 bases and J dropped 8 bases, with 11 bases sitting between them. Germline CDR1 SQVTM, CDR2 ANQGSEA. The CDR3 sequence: CSVVGFREKLFF. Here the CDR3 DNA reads TGCAGCGTTGTCGGGTTCCGGGAAAAACTGTTTTTT.

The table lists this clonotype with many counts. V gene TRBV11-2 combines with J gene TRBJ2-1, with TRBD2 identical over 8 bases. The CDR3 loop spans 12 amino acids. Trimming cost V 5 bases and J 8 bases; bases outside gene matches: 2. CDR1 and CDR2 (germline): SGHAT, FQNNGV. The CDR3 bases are TGTGCCAGCAGCCAGACTAGCGATGAGCAGTTCTTC. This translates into CASSQTSDEQFF. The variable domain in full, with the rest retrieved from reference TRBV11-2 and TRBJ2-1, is EAGVAQSPRYKIIEKRQSVAFWCNPISGHATLYWYQQILGQGPKLLIQFQNNGVVDDSQLPKDRFSAERLKGVDSTLKIQPAKLEDSAVYLCASSQTSDEQFFGPGTRLTVL.

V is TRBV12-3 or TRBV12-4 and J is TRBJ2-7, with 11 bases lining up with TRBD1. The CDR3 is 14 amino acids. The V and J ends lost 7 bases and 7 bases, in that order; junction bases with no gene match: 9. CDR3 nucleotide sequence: TGTGCCAGCACCCTGGACAGGGGGCAGGGAGAGCAGTACTTC. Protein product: CASTLDRGQGEQYF.

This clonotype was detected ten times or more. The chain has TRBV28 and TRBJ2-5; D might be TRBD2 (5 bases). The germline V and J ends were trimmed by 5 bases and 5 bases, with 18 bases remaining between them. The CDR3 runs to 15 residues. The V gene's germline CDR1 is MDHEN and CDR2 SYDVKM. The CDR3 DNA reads TGTGCCAGCAGTCGCCGACTAACCTTAGGGGAGACCCAGTACTTC. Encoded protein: CASSRRLTLGETQYF.

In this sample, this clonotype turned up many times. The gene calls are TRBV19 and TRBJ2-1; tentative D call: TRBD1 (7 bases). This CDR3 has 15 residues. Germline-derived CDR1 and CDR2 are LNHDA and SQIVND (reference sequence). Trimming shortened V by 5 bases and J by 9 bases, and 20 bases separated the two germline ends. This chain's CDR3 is CASSVTSSPGGEQFF. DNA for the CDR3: TGTGCCAGTAGTGTAACTAGCAGCCCAGGGGGTGAGCAGTTCTTC.

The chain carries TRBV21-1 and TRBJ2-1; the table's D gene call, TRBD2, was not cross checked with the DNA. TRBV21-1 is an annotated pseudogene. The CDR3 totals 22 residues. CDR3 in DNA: TGTGCCAGCAGCAAAGCGCTTTTCAAGCGGGAGGGATGTAGCCTGACCTCTAACTTTCCGTTCTTC. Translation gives CASSKALFKREGCSLTSNFPFF.